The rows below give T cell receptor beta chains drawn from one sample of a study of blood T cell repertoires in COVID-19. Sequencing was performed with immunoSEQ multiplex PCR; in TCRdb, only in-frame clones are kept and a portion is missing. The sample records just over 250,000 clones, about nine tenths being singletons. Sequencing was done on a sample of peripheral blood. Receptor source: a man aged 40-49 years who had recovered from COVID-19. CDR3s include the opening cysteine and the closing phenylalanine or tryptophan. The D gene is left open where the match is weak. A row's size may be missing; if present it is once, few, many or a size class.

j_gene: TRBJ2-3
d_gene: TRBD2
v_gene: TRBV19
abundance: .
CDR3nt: TGTGCCAGTAGTATCCAGCGGGGGGAAAGGGATACGCAGTATTTT
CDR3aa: CASSIQRGERDTQYF

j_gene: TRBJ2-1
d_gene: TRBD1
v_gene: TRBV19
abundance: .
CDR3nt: TGTGCCAGTAGGGGACAGCCCTCTTACAATGAGCAGTTCTTC
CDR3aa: CASRGQPSYNEQFF

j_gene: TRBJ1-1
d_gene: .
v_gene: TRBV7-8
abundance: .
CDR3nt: TGTGCCAGCAGCCCGCCTGTGGGGCGAATGAACACTGAAGCTTTCTTT
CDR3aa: CASSPPVGRMNTEAFF

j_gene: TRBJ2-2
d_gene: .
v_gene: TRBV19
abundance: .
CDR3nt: TGTGCCAGTACCATCATGACAGGTCGGGGTGGTTTAGGACTGTTTTTT
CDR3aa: CASTIMTGRGGLGLFF

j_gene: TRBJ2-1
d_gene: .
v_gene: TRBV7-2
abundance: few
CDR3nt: TGTGCCAGCAGCTTAGGTCCGGGTGGGTTCAATGAGCAGTTCTTC
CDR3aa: CASSLGPGGFNEQFF

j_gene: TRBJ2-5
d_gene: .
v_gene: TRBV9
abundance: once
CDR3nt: TGTGCCAGCAGCGGGGGCGAAGAGACCCAGTACTTC
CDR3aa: CASSGGEETQYF

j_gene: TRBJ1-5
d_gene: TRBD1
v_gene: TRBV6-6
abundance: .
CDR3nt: TGTGCCAGCAGTACCCGACAGGGTAGCAATCAGCCCCAGCATTTT
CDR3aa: CASSTRQGSNQPQHF

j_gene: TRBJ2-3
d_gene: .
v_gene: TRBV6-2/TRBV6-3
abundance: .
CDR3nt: TGTGCCAGCAGTTCACGGACAGCAATAGATACGCAGTATTTT
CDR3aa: CASSSRTAIDTQYF

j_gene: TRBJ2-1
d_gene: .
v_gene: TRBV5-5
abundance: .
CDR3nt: TGTGCCAGCAGCTTGGAACAGAGCTCCTACAATGAGCAGTTCTTC
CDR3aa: CASSLEQSSYNEQFF

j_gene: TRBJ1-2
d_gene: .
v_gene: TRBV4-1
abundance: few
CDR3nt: TGCGCCAGCAGCCACGACAGCCGCGTGGGCTACACCTTC
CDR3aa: CASSHDSRVGYTF

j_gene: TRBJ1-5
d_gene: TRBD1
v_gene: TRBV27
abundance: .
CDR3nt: TGTGCCAGCAGTTCCGAAGGGACAGGGGTAAGGGATCAGCCCCAGCATTTT
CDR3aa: CASSSEGTGVRDQPQHF

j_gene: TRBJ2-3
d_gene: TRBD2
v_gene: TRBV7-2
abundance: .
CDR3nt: TGTGCCAGCAGCCGGGGGGGGCGTGATACGCAGTATTTT
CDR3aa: CASSRGGRDTQYF

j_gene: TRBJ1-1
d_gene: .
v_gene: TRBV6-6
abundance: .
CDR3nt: TGTGCCAGCAGAACGGGCGGGAGCACTGAAGCTTTCTTT
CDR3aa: CASRTGGSTEAFF

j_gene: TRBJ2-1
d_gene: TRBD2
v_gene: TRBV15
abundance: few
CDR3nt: TGTGCCACCAGCAGAGATCATAGGCTAGCGGGGGCCAATAATGAGCAGTTCTTC
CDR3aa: CATSRDHRLAGANNEQFF

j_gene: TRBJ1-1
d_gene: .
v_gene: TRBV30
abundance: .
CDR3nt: TGTGCCTGGAGCGGTGGTCGGACTGAAGCTTTCTTT
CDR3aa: CAWSGGRTEAFF

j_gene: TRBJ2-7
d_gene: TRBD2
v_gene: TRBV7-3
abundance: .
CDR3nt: TGTGCCAGCAGCTCACCCGGGGGGACGGAGAGGTACGAGCAGTACTTC
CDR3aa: CASSSPGGTERYEQYF

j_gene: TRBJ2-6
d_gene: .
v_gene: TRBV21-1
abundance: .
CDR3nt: TGTGCCAGCAGCAAAAGGCGGCACAGGGGGGTAGTCTCTGGGGCCAACGTCCTGACTTTC
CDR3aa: CASSKRRHRGVVSGANVLTF

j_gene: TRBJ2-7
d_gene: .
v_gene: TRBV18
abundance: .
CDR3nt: TGTGCCAGCTCACCTGCTAGCTCCTACGAGCAGTACTTC
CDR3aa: CASSPASSYEQYF

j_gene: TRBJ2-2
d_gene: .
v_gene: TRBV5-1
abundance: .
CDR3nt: TGCGCCAGCAGCTTGGGCGCCGGGGAGCTGTTTTTT
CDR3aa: CASSLGAGELFF